A selection of T cell receptor beta chains follows, all from one sample in a study of blood T cell repertoires in COVID-19. Some clones are missing from TCRdb's copy, which holds only in-frame ones; the method was immunoSEQ multiplex PCR. The sample yields about 220,000 clones, approximately 77% seen once. The sample consisted of peripheral blood. These receptors originate from a woman aged 80 or over with acute or convalescent COVID-19. Each CDR3 is given with its conserved first and last residue. D genes are given only for firm matches. Clone size is given for some rows only: seen once, a few or many times, or a class if the clone is expanded.

clone size | J gene | D gene | V gene | CDR3 DNA | CDR3 protein
- | TRBJ2-3 | TRBD2 | TRBV10-3 | TGTGCCATCAGTATAGCGGGTGCTAGCACAGATACGCAGTATTTT | CAISIAGASTDTQYF
- | TRBJ1-6 | - | TRBV12-3/TRBV12-4 | TGTGCCAGCAGTTTACAAGGGGTATCACCCCTCCACTTT | CASSLQGVSPLHF
- | TRBJ1-1 | - | TRBV5-4 | TGTGCCAGCAGCGGAATTAAGGACAGCGATGAAGCTTTCTTT | CASSGIKDSDEAFF
- | TRBJ1-6 | - | TRBV6-5 | TGTGCCAGCAGCCAGGGGACGTGGGATTCACCCCTCCACTTT | CASSQGTWDSPLHF
- | TRBJ2-1 | - | TRBV10-3 | TGTGCCATCAGATTGGAGGGGGGGCCCTACAATGAGCAGTTCTTC | CAIRLEGGPYNEQFF
- | TRBJ1-1 | - | TRBV11-1 | TGTGCCAGCAGGGGAGAACTGTTTGTTACGAACACTGAAGCTTTCTTT | CASRGELFVTNTEAFF
few | TRBJ1-1 | TRBD1 | TRBV6-5 | TGTGCCAGCTCCACGACAGGGCGTTCGAACACTGAAGCTTTCTTT | CASSTTGRSNTEAFF
- | TRBJ1-1 | TRBD1 | TRBV6-5 | TGTGCCAGCAGTTTAACGGGACAGGGCAGGGGTGAAGCTTTCTTT | CASSLTGQGRGEAFF
- | TRBJ2-7 | - | TRBV5-8 | TGTGCCAGCAGCTTGGGAGGGGGTTCGTCCTACGAGCAGTACTTC | CASSLGGGSSYEQYF
few | TRBJ1-1 | - | TRBV19 | TGTGCCAGTAGACCAAAAACAGGATCCAACACTGAAGCTTTCTTT | CASRPKTGSNTEAFF
- | TRBJ1-2 | - | TRBV4-2 | TGTGCCAGCAGCCAAGAGGGTCAGGGGTATGGCTACACCTTC | CASSQEGQGYGYTF
- | TRBJ2-7 | TRBD1 | TRBV24-1 | TGTGCCACCAGTGACCGGGACAGAGTCTACGAGCAGTACTTC | CATSDRDRVYEQYF
- | TRBJ2-1 | TRBD2 | TRBV7-6 | TGTGCCAGCAGCTTAGCGCGGGGGGTAAGAGATGAGCAGTTCTTC | CASSLARGVRDEQFF
- | TRBJ1-1 | TRBD1 | TRBV6-5 | TGTGCCAGCAGGCTGACAGGGTGGGGAACTGAAGCTTTCTTT | CASRLTGWGTEAFF
- | TRBJ2-7 | - | TRBV11-3 | TGTGCCAGCAGCCACAGCTACGAGCAGTACTTC | CASSHSYEQYF
- | TRBJ1-6 | - | TRBV5-1 | TGCGCCAGCAGCTTAGACGGGACTGCGAGGAGTTCACCCCTCCACTTT | CASSLDGTARSSPLHF
- | TRBJ1-6 | - | TRBV19 | TGTGCCAGTAGTACCGCCGAGGTAAATTCACCCCTCCACTTT | CASSTAEVNSPLHF
- | TRBJ2-7 | - | TRBV29-1 | TGCAGCGTTTATGAGGACTCCTACGAGCAGTACTTC | CSVYEDSYEQYF
- | TRBJ2-3 | - | TRBV5-4 | TGTGCCAGCAGCTTACGTACAGACACAGATACGCAGTATTTT | CASSLRTDTDTQYF
- | TRBJ1-2 | - | TRBV2 | TGTGCCAGCGGGCAGAGTAACTATGGCTACACCTTC | CASGQSNYGYTF
- | TRBJ2-2 | - | TRBV18 | TGTGCCAGCTCACCACCGCGGCGGACCGGGGAGCTGTTTTTT | CASSPPRRTGELFF
- | TRBJ1-3 | - | TRBV18 | TGTGCCAGCTCACCACTTGCGACACTCACTGGAAACACCATATATTTT | CASSPLATLTGNTIYF
few | TRBJ2-1 | - | TRBV6-6 | TGTGCCAGCAGTTACTCCGAAGTACAGGGTAATGAGCAGTTCTTC | CASSYSEVQGNEQFF
- | TRBJ2-2 | TRBD1 | TRBV11-2 | TGTGCCAGCAGCCGACAGGGTGTGAACACCGGGGAGCTGTTTTTT | CASSRQGVNTGELFF
- | TRBJ1-1 | - | TRBV4-2 | TGTGCCAGCAGCCAAGAAGTGAGCACTGAAGCTTTCTTT | CASSQEVSTEAFF
- | TRBJ1-3 | TRBD1 | TRBV9 | TGTGCCAGCAGCGCCTCCGGGACAGGGCCCGGAAACACCATATATTTT | CASSASGTGPGNTIYF
- | TRBJ1-1 | TRBD1 | TRBV2 | TGTGCCAGCAGTACGACAGGGGGAGAGACTGAAGCTTTCTTT | CASSTTGGETEAFF
- | TRBJ1-2 | - | TRBV10-3 | TGTGCCATCAGTGAGGGGGACGGGGGCTATGGCTACACCTTC | CAISEGDGGYGYTF
few | TRBJ2-7 | - | TRBV19 | TGTGCCAGTAGTGACAAAGTAGAGCAGTACTTC | CASSDKVEQYF
- | TRBJ1-2 | TRBD1 | TRBV5-8 | TGTGCCAGCAGCAATCGGGACAGGGGGCGCCTGGAGGGCTACACCTTC | CASSNRDRGRLEGYTF
- | TRBJ2-7 | - | TRBV5-3 | TGTGCCAGAGTGAACAGCTCCCACTACGAGCAGTACTTC | CARVNSSHYEQYF
- | TRBJ1-6 | TRBD1 | TRBV10-3 | TGTGCCATCAGCCGAACGGGACAGGGTAATTCACCCCTCCACTTT | CAISRTGQGNSPLHF
- | TRBJ2-1 | TRBD1 | TRBV24-1 | TGTGCCACCAGTGACCGAGGGACAGGCCGGGTTCGTGAGCAGTTCTTC | CATSDRGTGRVREQFF
- | TRBJ2-1 | - | TRBV15 | TGTGCCACCAGCAGAGTAAATGAGCAGTTCTTC | CATSRVNEQFF
few | TRBJ1-4 | - | TRBV5-8 | TGTGCCAGCAGCCCCAGGGTGGAGGAAAAACTGTTTTTT | CASSPRVEEKLFF
- | TRBJ1-1 | TRBD1 | TRBV2 | TGTGCCAGCAGTGAAGCTAAGGCGGACAGGGGTGCCACTGAAGCTTTCTTT | CASSEAKADRGATEAFF
- | TRBJ2-4 | - | TRBV4-1 | TGCGCCAGCAGCCAAGGAGAAGGAGCGGCCAAAAACATTCAGTACTTC | CASSQGEGAAKNIQYF
- | TRBJ1-6 | - | TRBV7-2 | TGTGCCAGCAGCGGGTTGGGCGTTGGTTCACCCCTCCACTTT | CASSGLGVGSPLHF
- | TRBJ1-2 | - | TRBV9 | TGTGCCAGCAGCGTAGACAGGGACTATGGCTACACCTTC | CASSVDRDYGYTF
- | TRBJ1-1 | - | TRBV19 | TGTGCCAGTAGTATACAGGGTTCGAACACTGAAGCTTTCTTT | CASSIQGSNTEAFF
- | TRBJ2-1 | - | TRBV7-6 | TGTGCCAGTCTAACCGACCCAACAGGTTCGGCCCAACCTAGCTCCTACAATGAGCAGTTCTTC | CASLTDPTGSAQPSSYNEQFF
few | TRBJ1-4 | - | TRBV15 | TGTGCCACCAGCAGAGAAGGGTCCGCTCAGGGGTCTAATGAAAAACTGTTTTTT | CATSREGSAQGSNEKLFF
once | TRBJ1-3 | TRBD1 | TRBV6-5 | TGTGCCAGCATCTCAGGGGGAGTTGGAAACACCATATATTTT | CASISGGVGNTIYF
- | TRBJ1-2 | - | TRBV5-6 | TGTGCCAGCAGCCATAATCCGGGGATGAACTATGGCTACACCTTC | CASSHNPGMNYGYTF
many | TRBJ1-1 | - | TRBV19 | TGTGCCAGTAGCGGGACTCCGATGAACACTGAAGCTTTCTTT | CASSGTPMNTEAFF
- | TRBJ2-6 | TRBD2 | TRBV6-2/TRBV6-3 | TGTGCCAGCAGTACCTTCGAGGGCGGGGGGACCTCTGGGGCCAACGTCCTGACTTTC | CASSTFEGGGTSGANVLTF
- | TRBJ2-7 | - | TRBV9 | TGTGCCAGCAGCGTAGGCGGAGACTACGAGCAGTACTTC | CASSVGGDYEQYF
- | TRBJ1-2 | - | TRBV7-2 | TGTGCCAGCAGCTTAGAGGGGCAATATGGCTACACCTTC | CASSLEGQYGYTF
- | TRBJ1-1 | TRBD1 | TRBV3-1/TRBV3-2 | TGTGCCAGCAGCTCCACAGGGGGCACTGAAGCTTTCTTT | CASSSTGGTEAFF
- | TRBJ2-2 | TRBD2 | TRBV10-3 | TGTGCCACCTCCACGGAGAGACTAGCTTTATCCACCGGGGAGCTGTTTTTT | CATSTERLALSTGELFF
- | TRBJ2-1 | TRBD2 | TRBV3-1/TRBV3-2 | TGTGCCAGCAGCCAAGACTCTAGCGGGGGGAGGCAGTTCTTC | CASSQDSSGGRQFF
- | TRBJ2-1 | TRBD2 | TRBV4-1 | TGCGCCAGCAGCCAGTTTAGCGGGGGGGGGTCCTACAATGAGCAGTTCTTC | CASSQFSGGGSYNEQFF
- | TRBJ2-7 | - | TRBV6-2/TRBV6-3 | TGTGCCAGCAGTTATCACACCTCCGCCTACGAGCAGTACTTC | CASSYHTSAYEQYF
once | TRBJ1-4 | TRBD1 | TRBV3-1/TRBV3-2 | TGTGCCAGCAGCCCGAGACAGGGAAATAGTGAAAAACTGTTTTTT | CASSPRQGNSEKLFF
- | TRBJ1-6 | TRBD1 | TRBV19 | TGTGCCAGTACTCTAGGACAGGGCTATAATTCACCCCTCCACTTT | CASTLGQGYNSPLHF
- | TRBJ1-1 | - | TRBV3-1/TRBV3-2 | TGTGCCAGCAGCCAATCCCCGGACAGTAACACTGAAGCTTTCTTT | CASSQSPDSNTEAFF
once | TRBJ1-3 | - | TRBV4-3 | TGCGCCAGCAGCCCGTCCGTGGGGAGGTCTGGAAACACCATATATTTT | CASSPSVGRSGNTIYF
- | TRBJ1-2 | - | TRBV4-3 | TGCGCCAGCAGCCCAGGGGCAGCCTATGGCTACACCTTC | CASSPGAAYGYTF
- | TRBJ2-1 | TRBD2 | TRBV19 | TGTGCCAGTACCCCTTTAACCCGAACTAGCGGGGGCAATGAGCAGTTCTTC | CASTPLTRTSGGNEQFF
- | TRBJ1-1 | - | TRBV28 | TGTGCCAGCAGTTTTGGTTGGGGAGCTGAAGCTTTCTTT | CASSFGWGAEAFF